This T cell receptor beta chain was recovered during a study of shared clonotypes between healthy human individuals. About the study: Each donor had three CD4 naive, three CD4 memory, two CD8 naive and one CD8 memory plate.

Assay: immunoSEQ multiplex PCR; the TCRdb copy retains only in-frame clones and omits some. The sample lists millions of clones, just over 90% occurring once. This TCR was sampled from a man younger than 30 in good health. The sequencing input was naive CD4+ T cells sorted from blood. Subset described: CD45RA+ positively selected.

In nucleotides, the CDR3 is TGTGCCAGCAGCTACCGCGGGGGGGGAGCGCCACCCTACGAGCAGTACTTC. Translated: CASSYRGGGAPPYEQYF. The genes are TRBV7-2 and TRBJ2-7, with TRBD2 matching over 9 bases. Germline lookup yields CDR1 SGHTA and CDR2 FQGNSA. The trim removed 4 bases at V and 2 bases at J, leaving 12 bases unmatched. The CDR3 covers 17 residues.